This T cell receptor beta chain was sequenced for a study of blood T cell repertoires in COVID-19. Background on the study: Acute and convalescent COVID-19 samples came from the United States, Italy and Spain.

Original methodology: Amplification of reference gene primers was used by the study to estimate nucleated cell counts. Clones were read by immunoSEQ multiplex PCR, and TCRdb kept only the in-frame ones, dropping some. That table is the source of V, J and clone size, and D and trimming were worked out from the DNA. This table has about 120,000 clones, roughly 85% appearing once. Material: peripheral blood. This clonotype originated in a man older than 75 with acute or convalescent COVID-19.

DNA for the CDR3: TGTGCCAGCAGCATCGGACAGTCTCTTTACTATGGCTACACCTTC. Protein: CASSIGQSLYYGYTF. The chain couples TRBV11-1 to TRBJ1-2, with D perhaps matching TRBD1 (6 bases). The length of the CDR3 is 15 residues. The ends were cut back, 5 bases at V and 3 bases at J, with 16 bases in the middle. Germline V lookup: CDR1 SGHAT, CDR2 FQDESV (reference sequence). The full variable domain, completed using reference TRBV11-1 and TRBJ1-2, is EAEVAQSPRYKITEKSQAVAFWCDPISGHATLYWYRQILGQGPELLVQFQDESVVDDSQLPKDRFSAERLKGVDSTLKIQPAELGDSAMYLCASSIGQSLYYGYTFGSGTRLTVV.